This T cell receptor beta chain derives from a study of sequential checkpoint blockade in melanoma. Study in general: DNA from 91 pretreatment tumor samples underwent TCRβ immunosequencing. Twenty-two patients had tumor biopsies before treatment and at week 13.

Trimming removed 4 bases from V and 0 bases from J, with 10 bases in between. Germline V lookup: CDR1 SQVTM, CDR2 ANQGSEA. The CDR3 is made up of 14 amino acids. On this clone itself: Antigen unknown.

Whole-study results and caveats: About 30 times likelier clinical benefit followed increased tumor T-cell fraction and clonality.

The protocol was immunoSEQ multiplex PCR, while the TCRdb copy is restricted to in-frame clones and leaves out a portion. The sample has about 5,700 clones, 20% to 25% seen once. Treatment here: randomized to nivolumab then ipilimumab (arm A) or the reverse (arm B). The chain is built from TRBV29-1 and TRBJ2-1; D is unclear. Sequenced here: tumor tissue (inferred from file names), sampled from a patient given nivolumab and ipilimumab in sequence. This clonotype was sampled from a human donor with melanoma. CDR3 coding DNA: TGCAGCGTTGGGGGAACAAGCTCCTACAATGAGCAGTTCTTC. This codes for CSVGGTSSYNEQFF.